This T cell receptor (beta chain) stems from a study of T cell responses to AZD1222 COVID-19 vaccine. Study-level points and caveats: CD4 TCRs covered the whole spike, strongest at regions 160-218 and 743-854. Donors skewed white British and female; clonal diversity was possibly underestimated. Rises in breadth and depth of Spike-specific TCRs came after two AZD1222 doses.

Sequencing used immunoSEQ multiplex PCR; TCRdb keeps in-frame clones, though not all of them. The profile shows some 130,000 clones, about 90% of them singletons. This clone is medium-sized (0.01 to 0.1%). Its cognate antigen is unknown. The CDR3 is made up of 16 amino acids. V lost 0 bases, J lost 3 bases, and 6 bases stayed unmatched. CDR1 is LGHNA, CDR2 YNFKEQ, per germline. The rearrangement joins TRBV4-2 to TRBJ2-7; 9 bases match TRBD2. This receptor was taken from an adult in good health. The sample in question was peripheral blood, obtained on day 0 of AZD1222 vaccination. For the CDR3, the DNA is TGTGCCAGCAGCCAAGATTTGGGGACTAGCAGCTACGAGCAGTACTTC. Encoded protein: CASSQDLGTSSYEQYF.